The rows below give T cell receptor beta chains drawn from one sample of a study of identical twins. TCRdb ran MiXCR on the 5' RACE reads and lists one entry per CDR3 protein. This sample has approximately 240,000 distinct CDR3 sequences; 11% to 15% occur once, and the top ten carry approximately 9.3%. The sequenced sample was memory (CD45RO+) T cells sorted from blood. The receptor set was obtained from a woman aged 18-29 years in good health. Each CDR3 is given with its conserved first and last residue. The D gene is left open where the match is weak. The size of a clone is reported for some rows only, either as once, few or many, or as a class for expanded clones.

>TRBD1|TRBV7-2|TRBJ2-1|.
TGTGCCAGCAGCTTAGCCGGTGTAGGGACAGGGGGCCATGAGCAGTTCTTC
CASSLAGVGTGGHEQFF
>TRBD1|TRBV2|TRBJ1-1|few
TGTGCCAGCACCCTCACAGGGGGGAACACTGAAGCTTTCTTT
CASTLTGGNTEAFF
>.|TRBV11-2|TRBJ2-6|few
TGTGCCAGCAGCTTAGGTCGGGTTTCGGGGAACTCTGGGGCCAACGTCCTGACTTTC
CASSLGRVSGNSGANVLTF
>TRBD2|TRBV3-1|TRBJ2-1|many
TGTGCCAGCAGCCAAGTGGTGGGGAGGGTCCCCTACAATGAGCAGTTCTTC
CASSQVVGRVPYNEQFF
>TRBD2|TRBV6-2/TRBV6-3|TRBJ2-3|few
TGTGCCAGCCGAGCGGGAGGAGCCGATACGCAGTATTTT
CASRAGGADTQYF
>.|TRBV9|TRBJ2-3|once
TGTGCCAGCAGCGTAGGTATCTCAGGCACAGATGCGCAGTATTTT
CASSVGISGTDAQYF
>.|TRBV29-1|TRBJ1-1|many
TGCAGCGTTGAGACAGTGAACACTGAAGCTTTCTTT
CSVETVNTEAFF
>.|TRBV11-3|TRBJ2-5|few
TGTGCCAGCAGCTTCGTTGAACTGCCCGAGACCCAGTACTTC
CASSFVELPETQYF
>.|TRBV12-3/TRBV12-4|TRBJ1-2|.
TGTGCCAGCAGTTTCATGGGGGTCGGCTACACCTTC
CASSFMGVGYTF
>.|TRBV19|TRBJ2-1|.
TGTGCCAGTAGTATAGGTGGGCGGGTCTACAATGAGCAGTTCTTC
CASSIGGRVYNEQFF
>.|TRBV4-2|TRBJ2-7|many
TGTGCCAGCAGCCAAGAGGGGCAGGCTCACGAGCAGTACTTC
CASSQEGQAHEQYF
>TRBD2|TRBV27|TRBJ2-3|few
TGTGCCAGCAGTTCCCACCCTAGCGGAGCAGATACGCAGTATTTT
CASSSHPSGADTQYF
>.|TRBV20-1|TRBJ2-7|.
TGCAGTGCTAGTAGTCCCAGGACCTACGAGCAGTACTTC
CSASSPRTYEQYF
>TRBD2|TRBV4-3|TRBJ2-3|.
TGCGCCAGCAGCCCGGGGATGGCTAGCGGGAGGGTAAACCCAGATACGCAGTATTTT
CASSPGMASGRVNPDTQYF
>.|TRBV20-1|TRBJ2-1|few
TGCAGTGCTCCACCCGTAGCGGCGCCCTACAATGAGCAGTTCTTC
CSAPPVAAPYNEQFF
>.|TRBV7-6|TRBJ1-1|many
TGTGCCAGCAGCCCCCTCGGATTAGGAGGCACTGAAGCTTTCTTT
CASSPLGLGGTEAFF
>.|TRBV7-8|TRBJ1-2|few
TGTGCCAGCAGCTTAGGGACAGCTTATGGCTACACCTTC
CASSLGTAYGYTF
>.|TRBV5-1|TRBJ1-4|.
TGCGCCAGCAGCTGGAGGGCAACTAATGAAAAACTGTTTTTT
CASSWRATNEKLFF
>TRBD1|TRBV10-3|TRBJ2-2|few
TGTGCCATCAGTCAAAACTTACAGGGGGCCGGGGAGCTGTTTTTT
CAISQNLQGAGELFF
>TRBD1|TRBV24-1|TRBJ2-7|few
TGTGCCACGCCCATCGGGACAGCCCCAGGGCCTTACTTC
CATPIGTAPGPYF
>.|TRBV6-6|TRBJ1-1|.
TGTGCCAGCAGTTACAGGGCCGAAGATGAAGCTTTCTTT
CASSYRAEDEAFF
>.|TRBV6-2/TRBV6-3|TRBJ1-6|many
TGTGCCAGCAGATCAGGTGGGAGCTCCTATAATTCACCCCTCCACTTT
CASRSGGSSYNSPLHF
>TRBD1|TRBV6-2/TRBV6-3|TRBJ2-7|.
TGTGCCCCACGACAGGGCGAGCACGAGCAGTACTTC
CAPRQGEHEQYF
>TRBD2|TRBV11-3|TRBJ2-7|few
TGTGCCAGCAGCTCTTCTCCGGGACTAGCGGGGGGGCAAGAGCAGTACTTC
CASSSSPGLAGGQEQYF
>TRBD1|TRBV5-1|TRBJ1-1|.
TGCGCCAGTTCCGGCCACCCGGGACAGCTGAACACTGAAGCTTTCTTT
CASSGHPGQLNTEAFF
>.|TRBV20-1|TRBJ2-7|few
TGCAGTGCTAGAGTCCCCGGGAGTACCTACGAGCAGTACTTC
CSARVPGSTYEQYF
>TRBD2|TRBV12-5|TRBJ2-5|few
TGTGCTAGTGGCTCTAGCGGGAGGGAGACCCAGTACTTC
CASGSSGRETQYF